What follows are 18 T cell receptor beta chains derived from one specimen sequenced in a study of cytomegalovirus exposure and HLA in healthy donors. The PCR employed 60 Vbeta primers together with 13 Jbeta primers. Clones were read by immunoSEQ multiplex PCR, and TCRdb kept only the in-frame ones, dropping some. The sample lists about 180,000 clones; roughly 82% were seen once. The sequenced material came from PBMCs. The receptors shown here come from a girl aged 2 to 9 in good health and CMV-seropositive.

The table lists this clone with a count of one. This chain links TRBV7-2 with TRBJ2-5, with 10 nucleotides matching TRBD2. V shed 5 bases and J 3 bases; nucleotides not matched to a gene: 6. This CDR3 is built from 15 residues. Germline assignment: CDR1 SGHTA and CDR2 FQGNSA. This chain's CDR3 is CASSPRLAGEETQYF. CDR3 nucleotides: TGTGCCAGCAGCCCCAGACTAGCGGGCGAAGAGACCCAGTACTTC.

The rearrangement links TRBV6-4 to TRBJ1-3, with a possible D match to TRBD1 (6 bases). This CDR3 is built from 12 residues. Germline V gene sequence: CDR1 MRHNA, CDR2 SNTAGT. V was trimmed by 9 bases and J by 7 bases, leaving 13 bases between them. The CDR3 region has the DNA TGTGCCAGAGTACAGGGTTTGAACACCATATATTTT. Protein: CARVQGLNTIYF.

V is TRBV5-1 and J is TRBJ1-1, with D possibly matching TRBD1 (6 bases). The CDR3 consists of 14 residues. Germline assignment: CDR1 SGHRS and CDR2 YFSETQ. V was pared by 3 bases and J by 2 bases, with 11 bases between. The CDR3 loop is CASSSLTGNTEAFF. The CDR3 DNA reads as TGCGCCAGCAGCTCTCTGACAGGCAACACTGAAGCTTTCTTT.

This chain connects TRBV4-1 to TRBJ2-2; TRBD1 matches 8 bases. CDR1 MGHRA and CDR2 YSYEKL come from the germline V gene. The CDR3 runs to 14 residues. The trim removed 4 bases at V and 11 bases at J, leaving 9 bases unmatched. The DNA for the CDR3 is TGCGCCAGCAGCCGGGGACAGGCTGGGGTTGAGCTGTTTTTT. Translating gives CASSRGQAGVELFF.

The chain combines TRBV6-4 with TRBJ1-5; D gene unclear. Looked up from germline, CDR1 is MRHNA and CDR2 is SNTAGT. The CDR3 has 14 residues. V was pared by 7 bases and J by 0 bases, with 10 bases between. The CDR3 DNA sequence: TGTGCCAGCACTTTCGGGTCTAGCAATCAGCCCCAGCATTTT. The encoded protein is CASTFGSSNQPQHF.

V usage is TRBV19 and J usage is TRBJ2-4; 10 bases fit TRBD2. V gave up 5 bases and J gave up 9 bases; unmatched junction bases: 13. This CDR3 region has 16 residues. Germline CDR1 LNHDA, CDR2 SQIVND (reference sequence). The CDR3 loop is CASSRGLAPPIAIQYF. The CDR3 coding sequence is TGTGCCAGTAGTCGGGGACTAGCGCCGCCGATAGCCATTCAGTACTTC.

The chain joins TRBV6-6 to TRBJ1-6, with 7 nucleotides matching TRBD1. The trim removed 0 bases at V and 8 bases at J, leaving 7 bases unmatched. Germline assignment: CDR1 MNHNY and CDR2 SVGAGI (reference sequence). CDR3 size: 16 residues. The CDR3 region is CASSYSQDRSYSPLHF. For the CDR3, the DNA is TGTGCCAGCAGTTACTCACAGGACAGGTCGTATTCACCCCTCCACTTT.

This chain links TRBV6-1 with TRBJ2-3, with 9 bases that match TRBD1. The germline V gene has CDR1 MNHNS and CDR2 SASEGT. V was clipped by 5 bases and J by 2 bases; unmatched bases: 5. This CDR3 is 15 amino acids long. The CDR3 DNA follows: TGTGCCAGCAGTCTCGGGACAGGGCCCACAGATACGCAGTATTTT. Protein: CASSLGTGPTDTQYF.

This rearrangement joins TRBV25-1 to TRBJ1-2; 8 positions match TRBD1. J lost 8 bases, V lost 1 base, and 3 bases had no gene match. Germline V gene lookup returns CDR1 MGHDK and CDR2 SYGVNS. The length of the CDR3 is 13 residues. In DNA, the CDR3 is TGTGCCAGCAGTGAATTTACAGGGGGGGGCTACACCTTC. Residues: CASSEFTGGGYTF.

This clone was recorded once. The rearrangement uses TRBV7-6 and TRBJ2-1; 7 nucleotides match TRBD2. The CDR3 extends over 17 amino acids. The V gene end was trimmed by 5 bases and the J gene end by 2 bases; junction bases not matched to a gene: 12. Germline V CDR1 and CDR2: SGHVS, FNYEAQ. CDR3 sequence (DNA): TGTGCCAGCAGCCCTGTCTCGAGCGGGACCACCTACAATGAGCAGTTCTTC. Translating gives CASSPVSSGTTYNEQFF.

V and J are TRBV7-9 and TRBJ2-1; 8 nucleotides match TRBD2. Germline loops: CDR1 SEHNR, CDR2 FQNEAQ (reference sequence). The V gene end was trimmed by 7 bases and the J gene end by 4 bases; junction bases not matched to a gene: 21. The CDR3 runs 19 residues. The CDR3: CASTTGGVPLSGGYNEQFF. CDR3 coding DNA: TGTGCCAGCACCACGGGCGGGGTCCCCTTATCGGGAGGGTACAATGAGCAGTTCTTC.

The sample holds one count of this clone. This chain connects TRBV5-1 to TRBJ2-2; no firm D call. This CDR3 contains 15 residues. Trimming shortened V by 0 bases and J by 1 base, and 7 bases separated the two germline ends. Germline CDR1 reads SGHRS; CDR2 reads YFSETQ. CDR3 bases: TGCGCCAGCAGCTTGGATCCAATGAACACCGGGGAGCTGTTTTTT. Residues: CASSLDPMNTGELFF.

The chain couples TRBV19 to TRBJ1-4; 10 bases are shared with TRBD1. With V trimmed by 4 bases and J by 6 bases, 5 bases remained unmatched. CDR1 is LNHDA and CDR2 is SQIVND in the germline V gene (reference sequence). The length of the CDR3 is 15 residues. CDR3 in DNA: TGTGCCAGTAGTACTTCCGGGACAGGGGATGAAAAACTGTTTTTT. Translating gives CASSTSGTGDEKLFF.

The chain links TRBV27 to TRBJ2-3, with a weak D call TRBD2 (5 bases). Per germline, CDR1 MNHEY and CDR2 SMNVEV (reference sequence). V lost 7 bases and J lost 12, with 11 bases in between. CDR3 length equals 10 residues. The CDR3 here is CASINRGQYF. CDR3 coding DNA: TGTGCCAGCATTAACCGGGGTCAGTATTTT.

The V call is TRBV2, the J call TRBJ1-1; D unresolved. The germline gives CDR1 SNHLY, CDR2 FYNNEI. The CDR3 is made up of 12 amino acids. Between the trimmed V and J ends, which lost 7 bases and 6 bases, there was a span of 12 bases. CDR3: CASIGNEAEAFF. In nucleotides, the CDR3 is TGTGCCAGCATCGGTAACGAGGCTGAAGCTTTCTTT. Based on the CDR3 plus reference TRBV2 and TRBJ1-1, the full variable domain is EPEVTQTPSHQVTQMGQEVILRCVPISNHLYFYWYRQILGQKVEFLVSFYNNEISEKSEIFDDQFSVERPDGSNFTLKIRSTKLEDSAMYFCASIGNEAEAFFGQGTRLTVV.

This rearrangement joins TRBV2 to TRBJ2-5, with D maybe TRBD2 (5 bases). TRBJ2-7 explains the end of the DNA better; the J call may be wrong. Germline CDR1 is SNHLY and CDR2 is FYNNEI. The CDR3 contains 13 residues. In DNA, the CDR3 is TGTGCCAGCAGTGAATGGACTCTCGACGAGCAGTACTTC. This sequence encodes CASSEWTLDEQYF.

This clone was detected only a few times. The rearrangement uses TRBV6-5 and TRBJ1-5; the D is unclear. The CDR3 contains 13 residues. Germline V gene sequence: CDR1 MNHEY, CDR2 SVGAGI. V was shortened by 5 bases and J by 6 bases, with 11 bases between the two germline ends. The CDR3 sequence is CASSGSASQPQHF. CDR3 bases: TGTGCCAGCAGTGGCTCCGCCAGTCAGCCCCAGCATTTT.

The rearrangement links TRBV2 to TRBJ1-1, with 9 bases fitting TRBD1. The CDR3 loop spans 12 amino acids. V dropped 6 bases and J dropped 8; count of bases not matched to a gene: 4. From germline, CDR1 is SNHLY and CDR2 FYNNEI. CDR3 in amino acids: CASSGQGWEAFF. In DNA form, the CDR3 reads TGTGCCAGCAGCGGACAGGGGTGGGAAGCTTTCTTT.